This entry features one TCR beta chain sequence. Unique molecular identifiers were incorporated into the prepared TCRbeta library. Each CDR3 protein gets one entry after TCRdb re-called the PCR reads with MiXCR. The sample has some 300,000 distinct CDR3 sequences, about a tenth seen once. This record comes from a study of T-cell reconstitution after alpha-beta-depleted transplantation in children. Sequenced material: PBMCs from the stem cell graft donor, taken from the stem cell graft. This sequence was found in a human donor who donated a stem cell graft to a child with acute lymphoblastic leukemia.

Here the CDR3 DNA reads TGTGCCAGCAGCTCTGGGGGGAGCATGAACACTGAAGCTTTCTTT. It codes for CASSSGGSMNTEAFF. The chain couples TRBV7-8 to TRBJ1-1, with D maybe TRBD1 (5 bases). Trimming removed 4 bases from V and 0 bases from J, with 12 bases in between. The CDR3 consists of 15 residues. CDR1 SGHVS and CDR2 FQNEAQ come from the germline V gene.